The 22 T cell receptor beta chains listed next were all sequenced from one sample in a study of regulatory T cells in long-lasting Graves disease listed by TCRdb under 2021. Taken with the paper, the label for time point translates to: persistent/refractory GD, antithyroid drugs over 5 years with positive TRAb. For both TCR sequencing and RNA sequencing, RNA was extracted from PBMCs in TRIzol. Library preparation was by multiplex PCR. Instrument used: Illumina HiSeq 4000. To build TCR beta libraries, CDR3 regions were amplified by Arm-PCR using iRepertoire HTBI primers. TCRdb reprocessing: public reads trimmed at Q25 with fastp, clones called with MiXCR, in-frame beta chains kept. Duplicate CDR3 protein sequences are folded into a single record with the most common DNA and genes. The sample includes 650,000 to 700,000 distinct CDR3 sequences, with around 32% observed a single time. Together, the top ten hold around 40% of the sample.

The specimen comprised peripheral blood mononuclear cells (PBMCs), sampled when the disease was refractory, from a patient treated with antithyroid drugs. All receptors derive from a female donor with Graves disease.

This chain uses TRBV9 with TRBJ2-5; D possibly uses TRBD1 or TRBD2 (5 bases each). Germline CDR1 reads SGDLS; CDR2 reads YYNGEE. V lost 0 bases, J lost 1 base, and 25 bases lay in between. This CDR3 is built from 20 residues. Here the CDR3 DNA reads TGTGCCAGCAGCGTAGCTACTCAAGGGCCAGAGGGGCTACCCCAAGAGACCCAGTACTTC. This codes for CASSVATQGPEGLPQETQYF.

The chain uses TRBV7-7 and TRBJ2-2; 9 positions match TRBD1. After removal of 1 base from V and 7 bases from J, the junction contained 10 bases not matched to a gene. In germline, CDR1 is SSHAT, CDR2 FNYEAQ (reference sequence). The CDR3 covers 17 residues. The DNA for the CDR3 is TGTGCCAGCAGCTTAGGCCTCAACAGGGGGCTTGGCGGGGAGCTGTTTTTT. Translating gives CASSLGLNRGLGGELFF.

This clonotype was picked up a small number of times. This chain joins TRBV3-1 and TRBJ2-5; D is uncertain. Trimming removed 4 bases at V and 5 bases at J, with 11 bases between. Germline V gene sequence: CDR1 LGHDT, CDR2 YNNKEL (reference sequence). The CDR3 covers 13 residues. The DNA for the CDR3 is TGTGCCAGCAGCCCCTCCAGCAGGGAGACCCAGTACTTC. It translates to CASSPSSRETQYF.

This rearrangement joins TRBV19 to TRBJ1-1; D remains unclear. The CDR3 has 16 amino acids. With 4 bases removed from V and 0 bases from J, the gap between germline ends came to 15 bases. Germline V gene lookup returns CDR1 LNHDA and CDR2 SQIVND (reference sequence). For the CDR3, the DNA is TGTGCCAGTAGTAGGGATAGGCGCCCAATGAACACTGAAGCTTTCTTT. It translates to CASSRDRRPMNTEAFF.

V and J are TRBV7-9 and TRBJ1-1; a possible D gene is TRBD1 (6 bases). Trimming stripped 4 bases from V and 1 base from J, with 10 bases between. Germline V lookup: CDR1 SEHNR, CDR2 FQNEAQ (reference sequence). This CDR3 spans 14 amino acids. The CDR3 nucleotides are TGTGCCAGCAGCTCCGCAGGGGCGAACACTGAAGCTTTCTTT. It specifies CASSSAGANTEAFF.

The rearrangement links TRBV7-9 to TRBJ2-2, with 11 bases fitting TRBD2. Germline values: CDR1 SEHNR, CDR2 FQNEAQ (reference sequence). Trimming cost V 5 bases and J 5 bases; bases outside gene matches: 10. CDR3 length equals 17 residues. The CDR3 spells CASSHPLAGVTTGELFF. The CDR3 region has the DNA TGTGCCAGCAGCCACCCACTAGCGGGGGTCACAACCGGGGAGCTGTTTTTT.

The V call is TRBV2, the J call TRBJ1-1, with no clear D. The CDR3 is 14 residues long. V lost 3 bases to trimming and J lost 3 bases, with 11 bases between them. Germline V gives CDR1 SNHLY, CDR2 FYNNEI. The CDR3 loop is CASSDSGLDTEAFF. The CDR3, as DNA: TGTGCCAGCAGTGATAGCGGGCTGGACACTGAAGCTTTCTTT.

For this clonotype: This could be a read error, since a much larger clone is one nucleotide away. The gene calls are TRBV28 and TRBJ1-2; TRBD1 might be the D (5 bases). The CDR3 is 12 residues long. The V gene's germline CDR1 is MDHEN and CDR2 SYDVKM. DNA for the CDR3: TGTACCAGCAGTTTGGGGGGATTCAGCTACACCTTC. Translation: CTSSLGGFSYTF.

This clonotype has just one count. Given a much more abundant clone one base away, this may be a read error. The V and J genes are TRBV28 and TRBJ1-4; 7 bases are a match to TRBD1. Trimming at V came to 5 bases and at J to 10 bases, leaving 13 bases not matched to a gene. The germline V gene has CDR1 MDHEN and CDR2 SYDVKM. This CDR3 spans 15 amino acids. The CDR3, as DNA: TGTGCCAGCAGTATCCGGGACAGTCTTGATGGAAAACTGTTTTTT. This sequence encodes CASSIRDSLDGKLFF.

The chain combines TRBV20-1 with TRBJ2-4; D may correspond to TRBD1 or TRBD2 (5 bases each). Trimming took 1 base from V and 10 from J, leaving 20 bases between them. Germline V CDR1 and CDR2: DFQATT, SNEGSKA (reference sequence). This CDR3 is 15 amino acids long. The CDR3: CSARVLRGRGDIQYF. The CDR3 coding sequence is TGCAGTGCTAGAGTGCTTCGGGGTAGAGGGGATATTCAGTACTTC.

This clonotype was seen ten or more times. V and J are TRBV20-1 and TRBJ1-2, with D perhaps matching TRBD1 (5 bases). In germline, CDR1 is DFQATT, CDR2 SNEGSKA (reference sequence). Trimming cost V 6 bases and J 2 bases, with 19 bases left between them. This CDR3 comprises 15 residues. The CDR3: CSASGANSANYGYTF. The CDR3 region has the DNA TGCAGTGCCAGCGGGGCGAACTCTGCCAACTATGGCTACACCTTC.

This chain connects TRBV29-1 to TRBJ2-2; a possible D gene is TRBD2 (6 bases). The germline V gene encodes CDR1 SQVTM and CDR2 ANQGSEA. This CDR3 contains 14 residues. The V end was cut by 5 bases, the J end by 0 bases, with 10 bases between. The CDR3 loop reads CSVNSGTNTGELFF. The CDR3 nucleotides are TGCAGCGTTAATAGCGGAACGAACACCGGGGAGCTGTTTTTT.

This chain connects TRBV6-2 or TRBV6-3 to TRBJ1-2, with TRBD1 as a possible D gene (5 bases). Germline V CDR1 and CDR2: MNHEY, SVGEGT. This CDR3 spans 18 amino acids. V shed 5 bases and J shed 3 bases, with 25 bases lying between them. The CDR3 loop reads CASSPNDSLLPPYYGYTF. The DNA of the CDR3 is TGTGCCAGCAGTCCAAACGACAGTCTTTTGCCGCCATACTATGGCTACACCTTC.

The chain links TRBV5-6 to TRBJ1-1; no firm D call. Germline V lookup: CDR1 SGHDT, CDR2 YYEEEE. This CDR3 region has 15 residues. Trimming stripped 0 bases from V and 0 bases from J, with 9 bases between. CDR3 DNA: TGTGCCAGCAGCTTGGTGGCGAGGGTGAACACTGAAGCTTTCTTT. Translating it yields CASSLVARVNTEAFF. Together with reference TRBV5-6 and TRBJ1-1, the CDR3 gives the full variable domain: DAGVTQSPTHLIKTRGQQVTLRCSPKSGHDTVSWYQQALGQGPQFIFQYYEEEERQRGNFPDRFSGHQFPNYSSELNVNALLLGDSALYLCASSLVARVNTEAFFGQGTRLTVV.

The chain has TRBV6-2 or TRBV6-3 and TRBJ1-2; 10 bases match TRBD1. Germline lookup yields CDR1 MNHEY and CDR2 SVGEGT. CDR3 size: 18 residues. The trim removed 5 bases at V and 0 bases at J, leaving 12 bases unmatched. The CDR3 DNA sequence: TGTGCCAGCAGTGCCACCCGGGACAGGGGACACCCTAACTATGGCTACACCTTC. This encodes CASSATRDRGHPNYGYTF.

This clonotype was counted only a few times. This chain uses TRBV12-3 or TRBV12-4 with TRBJ2-5; 8 positions agree with TRBD2. This CDR3 has 15 residues. V trimming: 5 bases; J trimming: 1 base; junction bases outside the gene matches: 6. CDR3 region: CASSKYGRAQETQYF. CDR3 nucleotides: TGTGCCAGCAGTAAATACGGGAGGGCCCAAGAGACCCAGTACTTC.

The chain is built from TRBV13 and TRBJ1-1; tentatively, D is TRBD1 (5 bases). V was cut by 1 base and J by 1 base, with 10 bases left in between. This CDR3 is 15 amino acids long. In germline, CDR1 is PRHDT, CDR2 FYEKMQ (reference sequence). The CDR3 spells CASSLDRGKNTEAFF. CDR3 bases: TGTGCCAGCAGCTTAGATCGGGGCAAGAACACTGAAGCTTTCTTT.

This clonotype has only a few counts. The chain carries TRBV27 and TRBJ1-1; the D gene is possibly TRBD1 (5 bases). Germline V gives CDR1 MNHEY, CDR2 SMNVEV (reference sequence). The CDR3 consists of 15 residues. The V end lost 3 bases, the J end lost 6 bases, and 17 bases lay between the germline ends. CDR3 region: CASSLFGGDLAEAFF. The DNA of the CDR3 is TGTGCCAGCAGTTTGTTTGGGGGAGACCTAGCTGAAGCTTTCTTT.

The rearrangement joins TRBV6-1 to TRBJ1-3, with 7 bases identical to TRBD1. Losses at the gene ends were 4 bases for V and 4 bases for J; bases not matched to a gene: 10. CDR1 and CDR2 (germline): MNHNS, SASEGT. There are 16 residues in the CDR3. The chain's CDR3 is CASSVSPQGRGNTIYF. CDR3 nucleotide sequence: TGTGCCAGCAGTGTATCCCCACAGGGGAGAGGAAACACCATATATTTT.

This clonotype was counted only a few times. The genes are TRBV18 and TRBJ1-1, with D possibly being TRBD1 (6 bases). This CDR3 has 14 amino acids. The germline V gene encodes CDR1 KGHSH and CDR2 LQKENI. Trimming took off 6 bases at V and 3 bases at J, with 14 bases between the two ends. In DNA form, the CDR3 reads TGTGCCAGCTCCCGACAGGTTTCTCACACTGAAGCTTTCTTT. It codes for CASSRQVSHTEAFF. The full variable domain, completed using reference TRBV18 and TRBJ1-1, is NAGVMQNPRHLVRRRGQEARLRCSPMKGHSHVYWYRQLPEEGLKFMVYLQKENIIDESGMPKERFSAEFPKEGPSILRIQQVVRGDSAAYFCASSRQVSHTEAFFGQGTRLTVV.

This clonotype was seen more than once but under ten times. CDR3 DNA: TGTGCCAGCACCCCGGGCGGCCAGCCCCAGCATTTT. This sequence encodes CASTPGGQPQHF. V and J are TRBV28 and TRBJ1-5; D call uncertain. Germline V lookup: CDR1 MDHEN, CDR2 SYDVKM. The CDR3 has 12 residues. The V end was cut by 7 bases, the J end by 7 bases, with 11 bases between.

The rearrangement uses TRBV27 and TRBJ2-7; 7 bases are shared with TRBD2. J was trimmed by 2 bases and V by 5 bases; bases with no gene match: 9. Germline CDR1 reads MNHEY; CDR2 reads SMNVEV (reference sequence). CDR3 length: 15 amino acids. CDR3 DNA: TGTGCCAGCAGTGCCAGCCGCCGGGGGGCCTACGAGCAGTACTTC. Protein product: CASSASRRGAYEQYF.